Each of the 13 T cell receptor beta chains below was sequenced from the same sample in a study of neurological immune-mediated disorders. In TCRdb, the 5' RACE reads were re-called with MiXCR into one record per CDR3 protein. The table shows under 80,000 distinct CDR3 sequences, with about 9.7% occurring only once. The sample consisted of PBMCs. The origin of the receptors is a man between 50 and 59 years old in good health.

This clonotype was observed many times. The chain's CDR3 is CASSKVSGQSYEQYF. Written as DNA, the CDR3 is TGTGCCAGCAGTAAGGTTAGCGGACAGTCCTACGAGCAGTACTTC. This chain links TRBV6-5 with TRBJ2-7, with D perhaps given as TRBD1 or TRBD2 (6 bases each). Trimming removed 5 bases from V and 1 base from J, with 15 bases in between. This CDR3 spans 15 amino acids. CDR1 and CDR2 (germline): MNHEY, SVGAGI.

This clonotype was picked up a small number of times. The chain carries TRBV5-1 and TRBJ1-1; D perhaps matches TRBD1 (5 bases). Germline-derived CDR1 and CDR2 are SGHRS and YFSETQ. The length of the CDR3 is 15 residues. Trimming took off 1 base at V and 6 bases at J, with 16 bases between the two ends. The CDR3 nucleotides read TGCGCCAGCAGCTTGAGGCAGGGAGGGTTCGCTGAAGCTTTCTTT. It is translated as CASSLRQGGFAEAFF.

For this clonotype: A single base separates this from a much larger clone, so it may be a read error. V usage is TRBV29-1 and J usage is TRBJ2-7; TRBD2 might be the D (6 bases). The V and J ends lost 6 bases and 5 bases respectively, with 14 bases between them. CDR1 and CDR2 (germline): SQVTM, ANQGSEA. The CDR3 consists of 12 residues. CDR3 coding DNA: TGCAGCGTCCTAGCGCGGGGCCACGAGCAGTACTTC. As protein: CSVLARGHEQYF.

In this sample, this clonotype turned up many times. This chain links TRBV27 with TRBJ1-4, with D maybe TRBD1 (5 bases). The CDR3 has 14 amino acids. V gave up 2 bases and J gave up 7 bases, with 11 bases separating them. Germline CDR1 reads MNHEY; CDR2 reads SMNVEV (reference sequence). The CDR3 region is CASSLGWGSEKLFF. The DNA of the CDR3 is TGTGCCAGCAGTTTAGGTTGGGGGAGTGAAAAACTGTTTTTT. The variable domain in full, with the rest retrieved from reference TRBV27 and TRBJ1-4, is EAQVTQNPRYLITVTGKKLTVTCSQNMNHEYMSWYRQDPGLGLRQIYYSMNVEVTDKGDVPEGYKVSRKEKRNFPLILESPSPNQTSLYFCASSLGWGSEKLFFGSGTQLSVL.

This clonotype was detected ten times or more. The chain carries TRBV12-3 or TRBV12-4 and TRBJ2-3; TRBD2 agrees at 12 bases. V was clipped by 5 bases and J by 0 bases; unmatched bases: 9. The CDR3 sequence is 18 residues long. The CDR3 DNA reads TGTGCCAGCAGTCTGCAGACTAGCGGGGGTGCTAGCACAGATACGCAGTATTTT. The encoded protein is CASSLQTSGGASTDTQYF.

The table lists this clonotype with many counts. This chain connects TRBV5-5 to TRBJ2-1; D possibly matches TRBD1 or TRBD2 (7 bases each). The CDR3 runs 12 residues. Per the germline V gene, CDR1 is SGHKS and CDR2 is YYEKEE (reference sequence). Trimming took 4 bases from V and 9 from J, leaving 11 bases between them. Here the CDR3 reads CASSTRGGEQFF. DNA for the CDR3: TGTGCCAGCAGCACCAGGGGGGGTGAGCAGTTCTTC.

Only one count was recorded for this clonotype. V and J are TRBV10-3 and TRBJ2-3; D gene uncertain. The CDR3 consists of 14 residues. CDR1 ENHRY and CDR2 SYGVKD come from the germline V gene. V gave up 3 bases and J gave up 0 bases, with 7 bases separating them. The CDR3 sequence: CAISEWASTDTQYF. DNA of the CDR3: TGTGCCATCAGTGAATGGGCTAGCACAGATACGCAGTATTTT.

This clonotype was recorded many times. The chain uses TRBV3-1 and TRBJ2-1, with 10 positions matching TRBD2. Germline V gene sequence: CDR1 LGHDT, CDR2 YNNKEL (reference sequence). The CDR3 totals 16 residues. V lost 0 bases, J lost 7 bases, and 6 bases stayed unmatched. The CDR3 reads CASSQESGRAGNEQFF. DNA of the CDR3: TGTGCCAGCAGCCAAGAGAGCGGGAGGGCTGGTAATGAGCAGTTCTTC.

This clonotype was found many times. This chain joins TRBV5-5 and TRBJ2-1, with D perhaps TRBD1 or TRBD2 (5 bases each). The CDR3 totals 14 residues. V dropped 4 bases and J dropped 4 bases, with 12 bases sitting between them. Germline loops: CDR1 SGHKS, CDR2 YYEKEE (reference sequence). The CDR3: CASSPFGAYNEQFF. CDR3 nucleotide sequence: TGTGCCAGCAGCCCCTTCGGGGCGTACAATGAGCAGTTCTTC.

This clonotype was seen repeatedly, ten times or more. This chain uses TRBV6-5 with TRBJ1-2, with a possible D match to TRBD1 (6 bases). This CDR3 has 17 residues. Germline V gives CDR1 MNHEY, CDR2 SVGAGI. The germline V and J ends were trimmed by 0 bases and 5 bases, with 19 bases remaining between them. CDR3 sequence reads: CASSYSTNPQGEYGYTF. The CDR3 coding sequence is TGTGCCAGCAGTTACTCCACAAACCCACAGGGAGAGTATGGCTACACCTTC.

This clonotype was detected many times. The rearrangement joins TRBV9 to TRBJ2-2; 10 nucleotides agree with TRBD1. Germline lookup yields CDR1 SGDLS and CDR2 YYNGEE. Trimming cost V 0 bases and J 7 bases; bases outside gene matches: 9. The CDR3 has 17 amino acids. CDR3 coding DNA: TGTGCCAGCAGCGTAGGAGTTGGACAGGGGGATGGCGGGGAGCTGTTTTTT. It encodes CASSVGVGQGDGGELFF.

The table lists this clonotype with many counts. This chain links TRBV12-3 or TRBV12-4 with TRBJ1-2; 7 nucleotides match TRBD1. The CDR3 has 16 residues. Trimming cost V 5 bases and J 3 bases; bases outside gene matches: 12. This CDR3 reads CASSAHRQGQYYGYTF. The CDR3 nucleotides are TGTGCCAGCAGTGCCCACCGACAGGGCCAATACTATGGCTACACCTTC.

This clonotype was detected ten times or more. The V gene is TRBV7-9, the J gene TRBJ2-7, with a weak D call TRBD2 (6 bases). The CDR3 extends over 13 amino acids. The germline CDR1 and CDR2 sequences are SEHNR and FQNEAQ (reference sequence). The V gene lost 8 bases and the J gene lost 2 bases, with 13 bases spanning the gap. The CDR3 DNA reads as TGTGCCAGCGTGGCAGGCGGGACCTACGAGCAGTACTTC. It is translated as CASVAGGTYEQYF.